The clone carrying this T cell receptor beta chain showed up just a few times. Its specificity is unknown. This entry belongs to a study of neoadjuvant anti-PD-1 for oral cavity cancer. The length of the CDR3 is 15 residues. The junction had 12 bases not matched to a gene; V was cut back by 5 bases and J by 11 bases. CDR1 and CDR2 (germline): SGHAT, FQNNGV. Measured with immunoSEQ multiplex PCR; TCRdb has only the in-frame clones, and not every one. The profile shows 72,000 or so clones, around four fifths of them singletons. Findings of the study overall: Only three patients per response group were TCR-analyzed; validation needed. Higher pretreatment blood Treg/Th17 ratios correlated with higher pretreatment blood and lower post-treatment tumor TCRbeta clonality. PBMC Gini-index clonality exceeded responders' in non-responders post-nivolumab.

Patients had newly diagnosed, untreated stage II-IVA oral cavity squamous cell carcinoma. The clonotype comes from a person aged 35-79 years with oral cavity squamous cell carcinoma. This specimen was PBMCs, taken before nivolumab (anti-PD-1) treatment. The gene calls are TRBV11-2 and TRBJ1-1; 12 bases align to TRBD1. CDR3: CASSKTGQGAGSAFF. For the CDR3, the DNA is TGTGCCAGCAGCAAGACGGGACAGGGGGCCGGGAGTGCTTTCTTT.